Listed below are T cell receptor beta chains from one sample, sequenced in a study of blood T cell repertoires in COVID-19. The data were produced by immunoSEQ multiplex PCR, yet TCRdb's version contains in-frame clones alone and is incomplete. Of about 180,000 clones listed, 75% to 90% were seen once; the top ten hold 6.2%. Source material: PBMCs or T cells enriched from blood (not recorded which). The receptors originated from a man aged 35-49 years who had recovered from COVID-19. The CDR3 runs from the conserved cysteine through the conserved F or W. The D gene is left open where the match is weak. Only some rows state a clone size, as once, few, many or a class for expanded clones.

V gene: TRBV12-5
J gene: TRBJ2-1
clone size: NA
D gene: TRBD2
CDR3 protein: CASALAGGNEQFF
CDR3 DNA: TGTGCTAGTGCCCTAGCGGGGGGTAATGAGCAGTTCTTC

V gene: TRBV19
J gene: TRBJ1-5
clone size: NA
D gene: NA
CDR3 protein: CASSLGSGSNQPQHF
CDR3 DNA: TGTGCCAGTAGCCTTGGCAGCGGAAGCAATCAGCCCCAGCATTTT

V gene: TRBV18
J gene: TRBJ2-2
clone size: NA
D gene: NA
CDR3 protein: CASSLGQANTGELFF
CDR3 DNA: TGTGCCAGCTCACTTGGGCAGGCGAACACCGGGGAGCTGTTTTTT

V gene: TRBV29-1
J gene: TRBJ2-5
clone size: NA
D gene: TRBD2
CDR3 protein: CSVWGLADQETQYF
CDR3 DNA: TGCAGCGTTTGGGGACTAGCGGACCAAGAGACCCAGTACTTC

V gene: TRBV18
J gene: TRBJ1-2
clone size: NA
D gene: NA
CDR3 protein: CASSQGLDYGYTF
CDR3 DNA: TGTGCCAGCTCACAGGGGTTGGACTATGGCTACACCTTC

V gene: TRBV10-3
J gene: TRBJ1-3
clone size: NA
D gene: TRBD1
CDR3 protein: CAISESKGAASGNTIYF
CDR3 DNA: TGTGCCATCAGTGAGTCCAAGGGGGCAGCCTCTGGAAACACCATATATTTT

V gene: TRBV7-2
J gene: TRBJ2-1
clone size: NA
D gene: TRBD2
CDR3 protein: CASSSWTRNEQFF
CDR3 DNA: TGTGCCAGCAGCTCCTGGACTAGGAATGAGCAGTTCTTC

V gene: TRBV18
J gene: TRBJ2-1
clone size: NA
D gene: NA
CDR3 protein: CASSPSLSTVTEQFF
CDR3 DNA: TGTGCCAGCTCACCGTCCCTCTCGACCGTGACAGAACAGTTCTTC

V gene: TRBV5-6
J gene: TRBJ2-3
clone size: NA
D gene: TRBD2
CDR3 protein: CASSPYRGVTDTQYF
CDR3 DNA: TGTGCCAGCAGCCCGTATCGGGGGGTCACAGATACGCAGTATTTT

V gene: TRBV24-1
J gene: TRBJ1-5
clone size: NA
D gene: NA
CDR3 protein: CATSDSGTNSNQPQHF
CDR3 DNA: TGTGCCACCAGTGATTCCGGGACAAATAGCAATCAGCCCCAGCATTTT

V gene: TRBV4-1
J gene: TRBJ2-5
clone size: once
D gene: TRBD2
CDR3 protein: CASSQVGSGSFSRETQYF
CDR3 DNA: TGCGCCAGCAGCCAAGTGGGGAGCGGGAGTTTCTCCCGGGAGACCCAGTACTTC

V gene: TRBV18
J gene: TRBJ1-5
clone size: NA
D gene: NA
CDR3 protein: CASSPLNGNQPQHF
CDR3 DNA: TGTGCCAGCTCACCATTGAACGGGAATCAGCCCCAGCATTTT

V gene: TRBV24-1
J gene: TRBJ2-7
clone size: NA
D gene: NA
CDR3 protein: CATSSREQYF
CDR3 DNA: TGTGCCACCAGTTCCAGGGAGCAGTACTTC

V gene: TRBV5-1
J gene: TRBJ2-1
clone size: NA
D gene: NA
CDR3 protein: CASRNGRNNEQFF
CDR3 DNA: TGCGCCAGCAGAAATGGCCGCAACAATGAGCAGTTCTTC

V gene: TRBV6-1
J gene: TRBJ1-5
clone size: NA
D gene: NA
CDR3 protein: CASSDYGGSQPQHF
CDR3 DNA: TGTGCCAGCAGTGATTACGGTGGGAGCCAGCCCCAGCATTTT

V gene: TRBV20-1
J gene: TRBJ1-1
clone size: once
D gene: NA
CDR3 protein: CSAYRNTEAFF
CDR3 DNA: TGCAGTGCTTACAGGAACACTGAAGCTTTCTTT

V gene: TRBV11-2
J gene: TRBJ1-4
clone size: NA
D gene: NA
CDR3 protein: CASSSRSHRAEKLFF
CDR3 DNA: TGTGCCAGCAGCTCCCGTTCTCACCGCGCTGAAAAACTGTTTTTT

V gene: TRBV9
J gene: TRBJ2-5
clone size: NA
D gene: NA
CDR3 protein: CASSVVGRPETQYF
CDR3 DNA: TGTGCCAGCAGCGTAGTGGGGCGGCCAGAGACCCAGTACTTC

V gene: TRBV9
J gene: TRBJ2-1
clone size: NA
D gene: TRBD1
CDR3 protein: CASSVATRTGDIEQFF
CDR3 DNA: TGTGCCAGCAGCGTAGCTACTCGGACAGGGGATATTGAGCAGTTCTTC

V gene: TRBV7-9
J gene: TRBJ1-4
clone size: NA
D gene: TRBD1
CDR3 protein: CATVTGANEKLFF
CDR3 DNA: TGTGCCACCGTGACAGGGGCGAATGAAAAACTGTTTTTT

V gene: TRBV10-3
J gene: TRBJ2-5
clone size: NA
D gene: TRBD1
CDR3 protein: CAISRDRAQETQYF
CDR3 DNA: TGTGCCATCAGTCGGGACAGGGCGCAAGAGACCCAGTACTTC

V gene: TRBV5-8
J gene: TRBJ2-7
clone size: NA
D gene: NA
CDR3 protein: CASSKGQSYSYEQYF
CDR3 DNA: TGTGCCAGCAGCAAAGGACAGTCCTACTCCTACGAGCAGTACTTC

V gene: TRBV6-5
J gene: TRBJ2-2
clone size: few
D gene: TRBD1
CDR3 protein: CASSYQGQGNTGELFF
CDR3 DNA: TGTGCCAGCAGTTACCAGGGACAGGGAAACACCGGGGAGCTGTTTTTT

V gene: TRBV27
J gene: TRBJ1-5
clone size: NA
D gene: NA
CDR3 protein: CASSFWPNSNQPQHF
CDR3 DNA: TGTGCCAGCAGTTTCTGGCCGAATAGCAATCAGCCCCAGCATTTT

V gene: TRBV7-3
J gene: TRBJ2-1
clone size: once
D gene: NA
CDR3 protein: CASRLPGASSYNEQFF
CDR3 DNA: TGTGCCAGCAGACTTCCGGGAGCGAGCTCCTACAATGAGCAGTTCTTC

V gene: TRBV19
J gene: TRBJ1-1
clone size: few
D gene: TRBD1
CDR3 protein: CASSAGQDNTEAFF
CDR3 DNA: TGTGCCAGTAGTGCGGGACAGGATAACACTGAAGCTTTCTTT

V gene: TRBV2
J gene: TRBJ2-1
clone size: many
D gene: NA
CDR3 protein: CASSELEGGEQFF
CDR3 DNA: TGTGCCAGCAGTGAGCTTGAGGGCGGTGAGCAGTTCTTC

V gene: TRBV28
J gene: TRBJ1-6
clone size: NA
D gene: TRBD1
CDR3 protein: CASSPLPGQGAFNSPLHF
CDR3 DNA: TGTGCCAGCAGTCCATTACCGGGACAGGGGGCCTTCAATTCACCCCTCCACTTT

V gene: TRBV30
J gene: TRBJ2-7
clone size: NA
D gene: NA
CDR3 protein: CASNKGDSYEQYF
CDR3 DNA: TGTGCCTCCAATAAGGGAGACTCCTACGAGCAGTACTTC

V gene: TRBV5-3
J gene: TRBJ2-1
clone size: once
D gene: NA
CDR3 protein: CARSGPAESSYNEQFF
CDR3 DNA: TGTGCCAGAAGCGGGCCGGCTGAGAGCTCCTACAATGAGCAGTTCTTC

V gene: TRBV19
J gene: TRBJ2-3
clone size: NA
D gene: NA
CDR3 protein: CASSIDFRAGRDTQYF
CDR3 DNA: TGTGCCAGTAGTATAGATTTCCGGGCGGGACGAGATACGCAGTATTTT

V gene: TRBV9
J gene: TRBJ1-3
clone size: NA
D gene: NA
CDR3 protein: CASSGQQGNTIYF
CDR3 DNA: TGTGCCAGCAGCGGCCAACAAGGAAACACCATATATTTT

V gene: TRBV6-5
J gene: TRBJ1-5
clone size: once
D gene: NA
CDR3 protein: CASSHRDINQPQHF
CDR3 DNA: TGTGCCAGCAGTCACCGGGATATAAATCAGCCCCAGCATTTT

V gene: TRBV2
J gene: TRBJ1-6
clone size: NA
D gene: NA
CDR3 protein: CASNRLQTNSPLHF
CDR3 DNA: TGTGCCAGCAACAGGTTACAGACTAATTCACCCCTCCACTTT

V gene: TRBV5-1
J gene: TRBJ2-1
clone size: NA
D gene: TRBD1
CDR3 protein: CASSFAVGQDNEQFF
CDR3 DNA: TGCGCCAGCAGCTTCGCTGTTGGACAGGACAATGAGCAGTTCTTC

V gene: TRBV19
J gene: TRBJ2-1
clone size: once
D gene: TRBD1
CDR3 protein: CASGGTGVLYNEQFF
CDR3 DNA: TGTGCCAGTGGAGGGACAGGGGTTCTCTACAATGAGCAGTTCTTC

V gene: TRBV25-1
J gene: TRBJ2-7
clone size: NA
D gene: TRBD1
CDR3 protein: CASSDSGQGHEQYF
CDR3 DNA: TGTGCCAGCAGTGATTCCGGACAGGGACACGAGCAGTACTTC

V gene: TRBV6-5
J gene: TRBJ2-3
clone size: once
D gene: NA
CDR3 protein: CASAGATTTDTQYF
CDR3 DNA: TGTGCCAGCGCGGGGGCGACGACCACAGATACGCAGTATTTT

V gene: TRBV9
J gene: TRBJ1-1
clone size: NA
D gene: TRBD1
CDR3 protein: CASSGGRDRRGIF
CDR3 DNA: TGTGCCAGCAGCGGAGGACGGGACAGGCGGGGGATCTTT

V gene: TRBV3-1/TRBV3-2
J gene: TRBJ2-2
clone size: NA
D gene: TRBD1
CDR3 protein: CASSQEGQGATGELFF
CDR3 DNA: TGTGCCAGCAGCCAAGAGGGGCAGGGGGCGACCGGGGAGCTGTTTTTT

V gene: TRBV27
J gene: TRBJ1-2
clone size: NA
D gene: TRBD1
CDR3 protein: CASRRTGNGYTF
CDR3 DNA: TGTGCCAGCAGGAGGACAGGGAACGGCTACACCTTC

V gene: TRBV7-9
J gene: TRBJ2-2
clone size: NA
D gene: NA
CDR3 protein: CASSLVGGLAGELFF
CDR3 DNA: TGTGCCAGCAGCTTAGTCGGAGGGTTGGCCGGGGAGCTGTTTTTT

V gene: TRBV7-3
J gene: TRBJ1-2
clone size: NA
D gene: TRBD1
CDR3 protein: CASSQGQQSANYGYTF
CDR3 DNA: TGTGCCAGCAGCCAGGGACAGCAAAGTGCTAACTATGGCTACACCTTC

V gene: TRBV7-3
J gene: TRBJ2-3
clone size: NA
D gene: TRBD2
CDR3 protein: CASSKVAGGSTDTQYF
CDR3 DNA: TGTGCCAGCAGCAAAGTAGCGGGGGGGAGCACAGATACGCAGTATTTT

V gene: TRBV9
J gene: TRBJ2-3
clone size: NA
D gene: NA
CDR3 protein: CASSPGSLDTQYF
CDR3 DNA: TGTGCCAGCAGCCCAGGGTCCCTAGATACGCAGTATTTT

V gene: TRBV5-1
J gene: TRBJ2-7
clone size: NA
D gene: NA
CDR3 protein: CASSFGGVSYEQYF
CDR3 DNA: TGCGCCAGCAGCTTCGGAGGGGTCTCCTACGAGCAGTACTTC

V gene: TRBV24-1
J gene: TRBJ1-5
clone size: NA
D gene: NA
CDR3 protein: CATSDRSNQPQHF
CDR3 DNA: TGTGCCACCAGTGACAGAAGCAATCAGCCCCAGCATTTT

V gene: TRBV28
J gene: TRBJ1-5
clone size: NA
D gene: TRBD1
CDR3 protein: CASSLQQGYGNQPQHF
CDR3 DNA: TGTGCCAGCAGTCTCCAACAGGGGTATGGCAATCAGCCCCAGCATTTT